This T cell receptor beta chain was observed in a study of multiple sclerosis patients with progressive multifocal leukoencephalopathy. Findings and caveats of the study: Expanded clones at PML onset predated and persisted through natalizumab therapy.

As to this clone: Its antigen is currently unknown.

Trimming took off 0 bases at V and 7 bases at J, with 11 bases between the two ends. This CDR3 comprises 13 residues. Germline values: CDR1 SGHRS, CDR2 YFSETQ. Described time point: time of PML onset. Natalizumab-treated patients developed PML between about 16 and 56 months into natalizumab therapy. T3 blood samples were collected at the time of PML onset. The assay was run at survey level. Data came from immunoSEQ multiplex PCR; TCRdb stores just in-frame clones and leaves some out. The sample records approximately 27,000 clones, 85% to 90% being singletons. The sequences come from PBMCs, collected from a patient treated with natalizumab. The rearrangement links TRBV5-1 to TRBJ2-7; no definite D call. The receptor's source is a woman under 40 with progressive multifocal leukoencephalopathy. CDR3 nucleotide sequence: TGCGCCAGCAGCTTGGATACTAAGGATGAGCAGTACTTC. This encodes CASSLDTKDEQYF. Combining the CDR3 with reference TRBV5-1 and TRBJ2-7 gives the whole variable domain KAGVTQTPRYLIKTRGQQVTLSCSPISGHRSVSWYQQTPGQGLQFLFEYFSETQRNKGNFPGRFSGRQFSNSRSEMNVSTLELGDSALYLCASSLDTKDEQYFGPGTRLTVT.